The text below deals with one TCR beta chain. Per the study methods: How many nucleated cells were present was estimated from reference gene primer amplification. The assay was immunoSEQ multiplex PCR, and TCRdb's table has in-frame clones only and misses some. V and J calls and clone size are copied from that table; D and trimming were computed from the DNA. The table lists roughly 200,000 clones, approximately 82% of them singletons. CDR3 length: 15 residues. Germline CDR1 is LGHNA and CDR2 is YNFKEQ. The V end was cut by 0 bases, the J end by 5 bases, with 10 bases between. This specimen comes from a study of blood T cell repertoires in COVID-19. Study information: Some COVID-19 samples were acute and others convalescent; all came from the United States, Italy and Spain. From T cells, B-cell-depleted T cells, or PBMCs came the material, which was cDNA or gDNA.

The chain employs TRBV4-2 and TRBJ1-4, with D hard to call. The sequence came from a man in his forties with active or convalescent COVID-19. The specimen was peripheral blood. CDR3 nucleotide sequence: TGTGCCAGCAGCCAAGAGAGCTACGGGAATGAAAAACTGTTTTTT. This sequence encodes CASSQESYGNEKLFF.